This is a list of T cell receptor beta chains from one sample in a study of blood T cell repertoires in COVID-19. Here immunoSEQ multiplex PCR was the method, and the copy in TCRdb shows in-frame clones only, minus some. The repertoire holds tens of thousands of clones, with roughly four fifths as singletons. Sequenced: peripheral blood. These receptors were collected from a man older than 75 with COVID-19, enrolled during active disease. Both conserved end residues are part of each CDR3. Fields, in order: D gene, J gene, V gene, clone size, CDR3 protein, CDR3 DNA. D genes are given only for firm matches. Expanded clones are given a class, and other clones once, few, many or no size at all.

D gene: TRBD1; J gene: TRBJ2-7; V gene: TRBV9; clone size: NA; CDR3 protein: CASSGKQGAFSYEQYF; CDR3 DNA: TGTGCCAGCAGCGGGAAACAGGGGGCTTTTTCCTACGAGCAGTACTTC
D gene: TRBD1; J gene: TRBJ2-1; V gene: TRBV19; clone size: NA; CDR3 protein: CASRDRGSANEQFF; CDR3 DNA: TGCGCCAGTAGGGACAGGGGCTCAGCGAATGAGCAGTTCTTC
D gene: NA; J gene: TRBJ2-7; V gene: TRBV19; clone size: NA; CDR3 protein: CASSIANTRDNSYEQYF; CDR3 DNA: TGTGCCAGTAGTATAGCTAATACCCGGGACAACTCCTACGAGCAGTACTTC
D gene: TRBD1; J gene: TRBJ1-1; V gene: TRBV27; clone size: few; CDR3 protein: CASSFRQGNTPEAFF; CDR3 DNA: TGTGCCAGCAGTTTTAGACAGGGGAATACTCCTGAAGCTTTCTTT
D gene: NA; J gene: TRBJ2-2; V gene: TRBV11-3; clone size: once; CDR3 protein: CASSPSSVGGELFF; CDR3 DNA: TGTGCCAGCAGCCCTTCTAGCGTGGGCGGGGAGCTGTTTTTT
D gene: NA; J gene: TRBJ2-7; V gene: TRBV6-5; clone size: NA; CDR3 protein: CASGPGVYEQYF; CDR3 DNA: TGTGCCAGCGGCCCCGGGGTCTACGAGCAGTACTTC
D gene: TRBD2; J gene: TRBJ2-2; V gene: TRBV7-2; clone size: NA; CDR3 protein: CASSHSGANTGELFF; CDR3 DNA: TGTGCCAGCAGCCATAGCGGGGCGAACACCGGGGAGCTGTTTTTT
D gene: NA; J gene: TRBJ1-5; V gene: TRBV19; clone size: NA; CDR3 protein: CASRVAGNQPQHF; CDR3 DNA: TGTGCCAGTAGGGTAGCCGGGAATCAGCCCCAGCATTTT
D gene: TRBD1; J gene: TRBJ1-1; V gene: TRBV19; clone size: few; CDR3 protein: CASSPGQGANTEAFF; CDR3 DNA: TGTGCCAGTAGTCCGGGACAGGGGGCGAACACTGAAGCTTTCTTT
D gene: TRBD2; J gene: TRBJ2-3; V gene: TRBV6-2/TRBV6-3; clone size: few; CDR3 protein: CASSYSPAPSGRSTDTQYF; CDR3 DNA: TGTGCCAGCAGTTACTCCCCCGCCCCTAGCGGGAGGAGCACAGATACGCAGTATTTT
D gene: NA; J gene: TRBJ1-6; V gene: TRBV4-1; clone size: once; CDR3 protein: CASSQDESSYNSPLHF; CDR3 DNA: TGCGCCAGCAGCCAAGATGAGAGCTCCTATAATTCACCCCTCCACTTT
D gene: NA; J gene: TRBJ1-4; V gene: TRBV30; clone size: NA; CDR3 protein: CAWSVGGFEKLFF; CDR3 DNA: TGTGCCTGGAGTGTGGGGGGGTTCGAAAAACTGTTTTTT
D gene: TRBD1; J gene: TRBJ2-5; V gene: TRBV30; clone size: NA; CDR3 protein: CAWSVGGQGSETQYF; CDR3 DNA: TGTGCCTGGAGTGTAGGCGGACAGGGATCGGAGACCCAGTACTTC
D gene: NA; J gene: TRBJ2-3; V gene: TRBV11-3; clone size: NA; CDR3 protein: CASSRAYIGADTQYF; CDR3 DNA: TGTGCCAGCAGCCGAGCTTATATAGGGGCAGATACGCAGTATTTT
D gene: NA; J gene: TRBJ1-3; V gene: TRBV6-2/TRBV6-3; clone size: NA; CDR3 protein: CASSYSAGRNTIYF; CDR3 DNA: TGTGCCAGCAGTTACTCGGCAGGGAGAAACACCATATATTTT
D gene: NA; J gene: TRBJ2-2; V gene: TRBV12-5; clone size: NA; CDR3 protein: CASGLVLGNTGELFF; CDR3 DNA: TGTGCTAGTGGTTTGGTACTAGGAAACACCGGGGAGCTGTTTTTT
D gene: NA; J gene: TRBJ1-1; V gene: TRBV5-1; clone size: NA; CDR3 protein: CASSRAQGYTEAFF; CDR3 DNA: TGCGCCAGCAGCCGGGCACAGGGCTACACTGAAGCTTTCTTT
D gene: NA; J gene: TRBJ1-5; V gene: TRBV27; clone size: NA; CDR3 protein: CASRKEGRGSNQPQHF; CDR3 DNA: TGTGCCAGCAGAAAAGAGGGACGGGGGAGCAATCAGCCCCAGCATTTT
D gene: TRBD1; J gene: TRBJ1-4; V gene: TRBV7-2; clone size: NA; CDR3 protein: CASSRGRDRGVVNEKLFF; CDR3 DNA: TGTGCCAGCAGCCGCGGGCGGGACAGGGGTGTTGTGAATGAAAAACTGTTTTTT
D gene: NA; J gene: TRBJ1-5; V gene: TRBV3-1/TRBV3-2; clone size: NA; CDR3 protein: CASSQGVNQPQHF; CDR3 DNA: TGTGCCAGCAGCCAAGGAGTGAATCAGCCCCAGCATTTT
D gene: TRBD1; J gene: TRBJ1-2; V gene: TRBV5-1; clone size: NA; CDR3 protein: CASSLQTGGFRGYTF; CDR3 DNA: TGCGCCAGCAGCTTGCAGACAGGGGGCTTTAGGGGCTACACCTTC
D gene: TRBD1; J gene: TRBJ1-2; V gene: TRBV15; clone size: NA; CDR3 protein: CATSTQGDYGYTF; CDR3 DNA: TGTGCCACCAGCACACAGGGGGACTATGGCTACACCTTC
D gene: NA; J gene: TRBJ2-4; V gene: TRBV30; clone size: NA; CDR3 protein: CAWSVLAKNIQYF; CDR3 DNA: TGTGCCTGGAGTGTACTAGCCAAAAACATTCAGTACTTC
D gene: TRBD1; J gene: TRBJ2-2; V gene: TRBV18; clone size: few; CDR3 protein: CASSRGQGSTGELFF; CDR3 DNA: TGTGCCAGCTCGAGGGGACAGGGTAGCACCGGGGAGCTGTTTTTT
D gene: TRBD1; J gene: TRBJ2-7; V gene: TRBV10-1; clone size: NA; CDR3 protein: CASSGRTGLNEQYF; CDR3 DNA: TGCGCCAGCAGTGGCCGGACAGGGTTGAACGAGCAGTACTTC
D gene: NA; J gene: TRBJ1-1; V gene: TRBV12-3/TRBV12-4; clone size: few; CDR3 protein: CASSPRGGTEAFF; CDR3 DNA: TGTGCCAGCAGTCCCAGGGGTGGCACTGAAGCTTTCTTT
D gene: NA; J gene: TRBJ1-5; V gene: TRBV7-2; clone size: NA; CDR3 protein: CASSNGGQPQHF; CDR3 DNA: TGTGCCAGCAGCAATGGGGGCCAGCCCCAGCATTTT
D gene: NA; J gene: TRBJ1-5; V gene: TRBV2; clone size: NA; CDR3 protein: CAGGGGNQPQHF; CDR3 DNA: TGTGCCGGAGGGGGGGGAAATCAGCCCCAGCATTTT
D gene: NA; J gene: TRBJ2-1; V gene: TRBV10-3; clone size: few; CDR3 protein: CATAGRRAVNEQFF; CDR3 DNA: TGTGCCACGGCGGGGCGGAGGGCCGTGAATGAGCAGTTCTTC
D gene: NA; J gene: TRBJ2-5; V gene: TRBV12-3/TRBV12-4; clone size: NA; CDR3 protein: CASSSYDGETQYF; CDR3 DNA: TGTGCCAGCAGTTCGTACGACGGGGAGACCCAGTACTTC
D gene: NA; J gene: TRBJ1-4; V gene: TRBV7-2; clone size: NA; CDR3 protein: CASSLGGGGGEKLFF; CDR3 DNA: TGTGCCAGCAGCTTAGGTGGGGGGGGCGGAGAAAAACTGTTTTTT
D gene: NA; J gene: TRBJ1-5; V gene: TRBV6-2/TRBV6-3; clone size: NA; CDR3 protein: CASSPLASNQPQHF; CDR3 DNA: TGTGCCAGCAGCCCTCTGGCTAGCAATCAGCCCCAGCATTTT
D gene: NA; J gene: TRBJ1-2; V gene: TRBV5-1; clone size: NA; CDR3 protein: CASSTTENYGYTF; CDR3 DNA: TGCGCCAGCAGCACGACAGAAAACTATGGCTACACCTTC
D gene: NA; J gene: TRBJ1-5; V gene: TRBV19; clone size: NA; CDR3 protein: CASSPGLGGQPQHF; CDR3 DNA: TGTGCCAGTAGCCCGGGGCTAGGGGGTCAGCCCCAGCATTTT
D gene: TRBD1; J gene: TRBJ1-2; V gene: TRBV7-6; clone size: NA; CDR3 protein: CASSLARTGGFGYTF; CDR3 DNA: TGTGCCAGCAGCTTAGCTCGGACAGGAGGGTTTGGCTACACCTTC
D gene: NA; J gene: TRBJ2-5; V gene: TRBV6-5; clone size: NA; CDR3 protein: CASSYGSGTFETQYF; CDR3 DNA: TGTGCCAGCAGTTACGGGTCAGGCACCTTCGAGACCCAGTACTTC
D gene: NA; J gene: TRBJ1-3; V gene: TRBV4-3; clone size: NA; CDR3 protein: CASSQRGLEGSGNTIYF; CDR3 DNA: TGCGCCAGCAGCCAAAGGGGACTCGAGGGCTCAGGAAACACCATATATTTT
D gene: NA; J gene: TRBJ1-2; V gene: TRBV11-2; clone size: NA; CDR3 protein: CASSLDRGGSGYTF; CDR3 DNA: TGTGCCAGCAGCTTAGATCGGGGTGGGTCTGGCTACACCTTC
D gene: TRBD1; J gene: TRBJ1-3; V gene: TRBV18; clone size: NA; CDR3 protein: CASSPAGQGAGNTIYF; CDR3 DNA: TGTGCCAGCTCACCTGCGGGACAGGGCGCTGGAAACACCATATATTTT
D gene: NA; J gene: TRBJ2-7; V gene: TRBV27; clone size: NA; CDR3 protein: CASSLKGGGEQYF; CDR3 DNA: TGTGCCAGCAGTTTAAAGGGAGGTGGCGAGCAGTACTTC
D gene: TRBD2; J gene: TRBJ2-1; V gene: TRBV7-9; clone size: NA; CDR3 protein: CASSLAGAGYNEQFF; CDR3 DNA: TGTGCCAGCAGCTTGGCAGGAGCGGGGTACAATGAGCAGTTCTTC
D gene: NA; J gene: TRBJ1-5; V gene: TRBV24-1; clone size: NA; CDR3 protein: CATSEVGLNQPQHF; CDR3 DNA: TGTGCCACCAGTGAGGTGGGGCTTAATCAGCCCCAGCATTTT
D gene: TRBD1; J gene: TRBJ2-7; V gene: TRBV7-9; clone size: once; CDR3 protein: CASSLARQGAAEQYF; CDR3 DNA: TGTGCCAGCAGCTTAGCGCGACAGGGGGCGGCCGAGCAGTACTTC
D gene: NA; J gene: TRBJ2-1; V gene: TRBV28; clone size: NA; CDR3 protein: CASSLSSYNEQFF; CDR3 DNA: TGTGCCAGCAGTTTGAGCTCCTACAATGAGCAGTTCTTC
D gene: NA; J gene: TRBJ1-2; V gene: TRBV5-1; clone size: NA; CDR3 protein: CASSSDGESYGYTF; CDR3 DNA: TGCGCCAGCAGCTCCGACGGGGAAAGCTATGGCTACACCTTC
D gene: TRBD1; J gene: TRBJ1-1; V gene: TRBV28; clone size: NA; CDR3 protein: CASSPSGTARTEAFF; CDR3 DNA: TGTGCCAGCAGTCCTAGCGGGACAGCGCGCACTGAAGCTTTCTTT
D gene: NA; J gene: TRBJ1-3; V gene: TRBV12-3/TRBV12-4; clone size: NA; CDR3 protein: CASSFQGNTIYF; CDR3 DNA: TGTGCCAGCAGTTTTCAGGGAAACACCATATATTTT
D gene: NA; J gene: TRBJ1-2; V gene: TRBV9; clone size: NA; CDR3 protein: CASSPRTNYGYTF; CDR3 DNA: TGTGCCAGCAGCCCTCGGACAAACTATGGCTACACCTTC
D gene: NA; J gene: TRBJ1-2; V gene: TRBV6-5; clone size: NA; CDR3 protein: CASSYPSGPNYGYTF; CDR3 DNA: TGTGCCAGCAGTTACCCGAGTGGGCCTAACTATGGCTACACCTTC
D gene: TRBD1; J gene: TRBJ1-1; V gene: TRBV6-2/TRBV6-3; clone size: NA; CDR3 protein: CASIPGQLNTEAFF; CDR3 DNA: TGTGCCAGCATCCCGGGACAGCTAAACACTGAAGCTTTCTTT
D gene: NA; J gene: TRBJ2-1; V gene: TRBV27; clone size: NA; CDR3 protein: CASSLEAPSVAEQFF; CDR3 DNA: TGTGCCAGCAGTTTAGAGGCCCCTTCGGTAGCCGAGCAGTTCTTC
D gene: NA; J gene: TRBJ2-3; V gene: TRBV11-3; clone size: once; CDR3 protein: CASSLGGGGTDTQYF; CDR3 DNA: TGTGCCAGCAGCTTAGGTGGCGGAGGCACAGATACGCAGTATTTT
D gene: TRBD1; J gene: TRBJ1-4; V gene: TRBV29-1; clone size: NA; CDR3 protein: CSVFGQGVKLFF; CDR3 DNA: TGCAGCGTCTTTGGACAGGGGGTAAAACTGTTTTTT
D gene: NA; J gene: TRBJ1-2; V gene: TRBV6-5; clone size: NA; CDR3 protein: CASSPEPGQTYGYTF; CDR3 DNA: TGTGCCAGCAGTCCAGAGCCGGGACAAACATATGGCTACACCTTC
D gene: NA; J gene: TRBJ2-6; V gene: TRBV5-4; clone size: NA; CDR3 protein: CASKMRGSGANVLTF; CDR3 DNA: TGTGCCAGCAAGATGAGAGGCTCTGGGGCCAACGTCCTGACTTTC